Listed below are T cell receptor beta chains from one sample, sequenced in a study of cytomegalovirus exposure and HLA in healthy donors. Sequenced by immunoSEQ multiplex PCR; TCRdb stores in-frame clones only, minus some. The table includes approximately 110,000 clones, approximately 16% detected once. The sequenced sample was PBMCs. These receptor sequences come from a female donor in good health and CMV-seronegative. Each CDR3 is given with its conserved first and last residue. A D gene is named only where the DNA matches it firmly. Clone size is given for some rows only: seen once, a few or many times, or a class if the clone is expanded.

v_gene: TRBV5-1; abundance: -; j_gene: TRBJ1-1; d_gene: -; CDR3aa: CASSLESGNMNTEAFF; CDR3nt: TGCGCCAGCAGCTTGGAGTCAGGGAACATGAACACTGAAGCTTTCTTT
v_gene: TRBV19; abundance: -; j_gene: TRBJ1-1; d_gene: TRBD1; CDR3aa: CASSGQGGDTEAFF; CDR3nt: TGTGCCAGTAGTGGACAGGGAGGGGACACTGAAGCTTTCTTT
v_gene: TRBV30; abundance: -; j_gene: TRBJ2-1; d_gene: TRBD2; CDR3aa: CAWRSLAGPYNEQFF; CDR3nt: TGTGCCTGGAGATCCCTAGCGGGGCCTTACAATGAGCAGTTCTTC
v_gene: TRBV7-8; abundance: few; j_gene: TRBJ2-5; d_gene: TRBD2; CDR3aa: CASSSPRRGGRGETQYF; CDR3nt: TGTGCCAGCAGCTCCCCTCGTAGGGGCGGGAGGGGGGAGACCCAGTACTTC
v_gene: TRBV11-2; abundance: -; j_gene: TRBJ2-5; d_gene: TRBD1; CDR3aa: CASSLTIPDRGRNKQYF; CDR3nt: TGTGCCAGCAGCCTAACCATACCGGACAGGGGGCGCAATAAGCAGTACTTC
v_gene: TRBV15; abundance: few; j_gene: TRBJ1-3; d_gene: -; CDR3aa: CATSREGGPGNTIYF; CDR3nt: TGTGCCACCAGCAGAGAAGGAGGGCCTGGAAACACCATATATTTT
v_gene: TRBV6-5; abundance: -; j_gene: TRBJ1-6; d_gene: TRBD1; CDR3aa: CASSPGQANSPLHF; CDR3nt: TGTGCCAGCAGCCCCGGACAGGCGAATTCACCCCTCCACTTT
v_gene: TRBV20-1; abundance: few; j_gene: TRBJ2-7; d_gene: -; CDR3aa: CSASREEQYF; CDR3nt: TGCAGTGCATCTCGGGAAGAGCAGTACTTC
v_gene: TRBV13; abundance: -; j_gene: TRBJ2-5; d_gene: TRBD2; CDR3aa: CASSNRRGLAETQYF; CDR3nt: TGTGCCAGCAGCAATAGGAGGGGACTAGCAGAGACCCAGTACTTC
v_gene: TRBV27; abundance: -; j_gene: TRBJ1-3; d_gene: -; CDR3aa: CASSLSTGSGNTIYF; CDR3nt: TGTGCCAGCAGTTTATCGACAGGTTCTGGAAACACCATATATTTT
v_gene: TRBV27; abundance: -; j_gene: TRBJ2-7; d_gene: TRBD2; CDR3aa: CASSLSETSGFLLGEQYF; CDR3nt: TGTGCCAGCAGTTTATCCGAAACTAGCGGGTTCCTTCTTGGCGAGCAGTACTTC
v_gene: TRBV10-3; abundance: -; j_gene: TRBJ2-7; d_gene: TRBD1; CDR3aa: CAVSGTGGDIGYEQYF; CDR3nt: TGTGCCGTCTCCGGGACAGGGGGAGATATTGGCTACGAGCAGTACTTC
v_gene: TRBV10-2; abundance: -; j_gene: TRBJ2-7; d_gene: TRBD1; CDR3aa: CASSDRTGVSYEQYF; CDR3nt: TGCGCCAGCAGTGATCGGACAGGGGTATCCTACGAGCAGTACTTC
v_gene: TRBV7-9; abundance: -; j_gene: TRBJ2-4; d_gene: TRBD2; CDR3aa: CASSLASGGLAGENIQYF; CDR3nt: TGTGCCAGCAGCTTAGCGTCCGGGGGACTAGCGGGAGAAAACATTCAGTACTTC
v_gene: TRBV2; abundance: -; j_gene: TRBJ2-3; d_gene: -; CDR3aa: CASLNSIRPGIDTQYF; CDR3nt: TGTGCCAGCCTAAACTCAATCCGACCCGGGATAGATACGCAGTATTTT
v_gene: TRBV7-8; abundance: -; j_gene: TRBJ2-2; d_gene: TRBD1; CDR3aa: CASSLRVRHRGWTGELFF; CDR3nt: TGTGCCAGCAGCTTAAGAGTTCGGCACAGGGGGTGGACCGGGGAGCTGTTTTTT
v_gene: TRBV29-1; abundance: few; j_gene: TRBJ1-2; d_gene: TRBD1; CDR3aa: CSVRTGPGKGYTF; CDR3nt: TGCAGCGTTCGGACAGGGCCGGGGAAAGGCTACACCTTC
v_gene: TRBV14; abundance: -; j_gene: TRBJ1-2; d_gene: -; CDR3aa: CASSPWEDYGYTF; CDR3nt: TGTGCCAGCAGCCCATGGGAGGACTATGGCTACACCTTC
v_gene: TRBV30; abundance: few; j_gene: TRBJ2-2; d_gene: -; CDR3aa: CAWRFTTRTGELFF; CDR3nt: TGTGCCTGGAGGTTCACGACAAGGACCGGGGAGCTGTTTTTT
v_gene: TRBV7-2; abundance: -; j_gene: TRBJ2-7; d_gene: TRBD1; CDR3aa: CASSLGLRDRFSYEQYF; CDR3nt: TGTGCCAGCAGCTTGGGCCTCCGGGACAGATTCTCCTACGAGCAGTACTTC
v_gene: TRBV7-2; abundance: -; j_gene: TRBJ2-1; d_gene: TRBD2; CDR3aa: CASSFSSGGAFNNEQFF; CDR3nt: TGTGCCAGCAGCTTTTCTAGCGGGGGGGCCTTTAACAATGAGCAGTTCTTC
v_gene: TRBV6-5; abundance: -; j_gene: TRBJ2-2; d_gene: TRBD2; CDR3aa: CASSYDHREDTGELFF; CDR3nt: TGTGCCAGCAGTTACGATCACCGGGAGGACACCGGGGAGCTGTTTTTT
v_gene: TRBV4-3; abundance: few; j_gene: TRBJ2-5; d_gene: -; CDR3aa: CASSQGYQGGETQYF; CDR3nt: TGCGCCAGCAGCCAAGGTTATCAGGGCGGAGAGACCCAGTACTTC
v_gene: TRBV2; abundance: few; j_gene: TRBJ2-7; d_gene: TRBD2; CDR3aa: CATLAGATGYEQYF; CDR3nt: TGTGCCACCTTAGCGGGAGCAACCGGTTACGAGCAGTACTTC
v_gene: TRBV5-4; abundance: -; j_gene: TRBJ2-7; d_gene: TRBD2; CDR3aa: CASSFSGGAAEQYF; CDR3nt: TGTGCCAGCAGCTTTAGCGGGGGGGCCGCCGAGCAGTACTTC
v_gene: TRBV27; abundance: -; j_gene: TRBJ1-5; d_gene: TRBD1; CDR3aa: CASRLRQGLNQPQHF; CDR3nt: TGTGCCAGCAGGTTGCGACAGGGTCTCAATCAGCCCCAGCATTTT
v_gene: TRBV2; abundance: few; j_gene: TRBJ1-2; d_gene: -; CDR3aa: CASGQQRASANYGYTF; CDR3nt: TGTGCCAGCGGGCAGCAGCGGGCTTCAGCTAACTATGGCTACACCTTC
v_gene: TRBV27; abundance: -; j_gene: TRBJ2-7; d_gene: TRBD2; CDR3aa: CASILSGTSGVYEQYF; CDR3nt: TGTGCCAGCATTTTATCCGGGACTAGCGGAGTCTACGAGCAGTACTTC
v_gene: TRBV19; abundance: -; j_gene: TRBJ1-3; d_gene: -; CDR3aa: CASSIGRGYTIYF; CDR3nt: TGTGCCAGTAGTATCGGCAGGGGATACACCATATATTTT
v_gene: TRBV6-5; abundance: -; j_gene: TRBJ1-6; d_gene: -; CDR3aa: CASRQLNSPLHF; CDR3nt: TGTGCCAGCCGACAGCTTAATTCACCCCTCCACTTT
v_gene: TRBV28; abundance: -; j_gene: TRBJ2-7; d_gene: TRBD2; CDR3aa: CASSFSGSGSYEQYF; CDR3nt: TGTGCCAGCAGTTTTAGCGGGAGTGGCTCCTACGAGCAGTACTTC
v_gene: TRBV9; abundance: -; j_gene: TRBJ2-5; d_gene: TRBD2; CDR3aa: CASSVGELAGAETQYF; CDR3nt: TGTGCCAGCAGCGTCGGGGAACTAGCGGGAGCCGAGACCCAGTACTTC
v_gene: TRBV18; abundance: -; j_gene: TRBJ1-3; d_gene: -; CDR3aa: CASREERYSGNTIYF; CDR3nt: TGTGCCAGCCGGGAGGAACGGTACTCTGGAAACACCATATATTTT
v_gene: TRBV5-4; abundance: -; j_gene: TRBJ2-3; d_gene: -; CDR3aa: CASSLIGTGPTDTQYF; CDR3nt: TGTGCCAGCAGCTTAATCGGAACAGGCCCCACAGATACGCAGTATTTT
v_gene: TRBV18; abundance: -; j_gene: TRBJ1-1; d_gene: -; CDR3aa: CASSPTRTDTEAFF; CDR3nt: TGTGCCAGCTCACCGACACGGACAGACACTGAAGCTTTCTTT
v_gene: TRBV7-6; abundance: -; j_gene: TRBJ2-5; d_gene: TRBD2; CDR3aa: CASSYPTSGKQETQYF; CDR3nt: TGTGCCAGCAGCTATCCGACTAGCGGGAAGCAAGAGACCCAGTACTTC
v_gene: TRBV5-6; abundance: -; j_gene: TRBJ1-6; d_gene: TRBD1; CDR3aa: CASSFGTGVSPLHF; CDR3nt: TGTGCCAGCAGCTTCGGGACAGGGGTTTCACCCCTCCACTTT
v_gene: TRBV6-5; abundance: few; j_gene: TRBJ1-1; d_gene: -; CDR3aa: CASSYSVLRQTEAFF; CDR3nt: TGTGCCAGCAGTTACTCTGTTTTGCGGCAGACTGAAGCTTTCTTT
v_gene: TRBV6-5; abundance: few; j_gene: TRBJ2-7; d_gene: TRBD1; CDR3aa: CASSYKDREEQYF; CDR3nt: TGTGCCAGCAGTTACAAGGACAGGGAAGAGCAGTACTTC
v_gene: TRBV10-3; abundance: few; j_gene: TRBJ1-1; d_gene: -; CDR3aa: CAIRGSTEAFF; CDR3nt: TGTGCCATCAGGGGGAGCACTGAAGCTTTCTTT
v_gene: TRBV30; abundance: few; j_gene: TRBJ1-5; d_gene: -; CDR3aa: CAWSLPQGPRNQPQHF; CDR3nt: TGTGCCTGGAGCCTTCCCCAGGGGCCTCGCAATCAGCCCCAGCATTTT
v_gene: TRBV7-8; abundance: few; j_gene: TRBJ1-5; d_gene: -; CDR3aa: CASSSVPMAGLRQPQHF; CDR3nt: TGTGCCAGCAGCTCGGTGCCCATGGCAGGTCTGCGACAGCCCCAGCATTTT
v_gene: TRBV15; abundance: -; j_gene: TRBJ2-7; d_gene: TRBD1; CDR3aa: CATSRDGQGEHGSYEQYF; CDR3nt: TGTGCCACCAGCAGGGATGGACAGGGAGAACACGGCTCCTACGAGCAGTACTTC
v_gene: TRBV14; abundance: few; j_gene: TRBJ2-5; d_gene: -; CDR3aa: CASSQGQLETQYF; CDR3nt: TGTGCCAGCAGCCAAGGACAATTAGAGACCCAGTACTTC
v_gene: TRBV5-1; abundance: -; j_gene: TRBJ2-1; d_gene: TRBD1; CDR3aa: CASSEDRAWDEQFF; CDR3nt: TGCGCCAGCAGCGAAGACAGGGCCTGGGATGAGCAGTTCTTC
v_gene: TRBV5-1; abundance: few; j_gene: TRBJ1-4; d_gene: -; CDR3aa: CASSLAGGQNEKLFF; CDR3nt: TGCGCCAGCAGCCTGGCCGGGGGGCAGAATGAAAAACTGTTTTTT
v_gene: TRBV6-1; abundance: -; j_gene: TRBJ2-3; d_gene: TRBD2; CDR3aa: CASSETSGGADTQYF; CDR3nt: TGTGCCAGCAGTGAAACAAGCGGGGGGGCAGATACGCAGTATTTT
v_gene: TRBV2; abundance: few; j_gene: TRBJ2-7; d_gene: TRBD2; CDR3aa: CASSERLAGPYEQYF; CDR3nt: TGTGCCAGCAGTGAAAGGTTAGCGGGGCCCTACGAGCAGTACTTC
v_gene: TRBV6-1; abundance: -; j_gene: TRBJ1-6; d_gene: -; CDR3aa: CASSEMAAIVNSPLHF; CDR3nt: TGTGCCAGCAGTGAAATGGCAGCGATTGTCAATTCACCCCTCCACTTT